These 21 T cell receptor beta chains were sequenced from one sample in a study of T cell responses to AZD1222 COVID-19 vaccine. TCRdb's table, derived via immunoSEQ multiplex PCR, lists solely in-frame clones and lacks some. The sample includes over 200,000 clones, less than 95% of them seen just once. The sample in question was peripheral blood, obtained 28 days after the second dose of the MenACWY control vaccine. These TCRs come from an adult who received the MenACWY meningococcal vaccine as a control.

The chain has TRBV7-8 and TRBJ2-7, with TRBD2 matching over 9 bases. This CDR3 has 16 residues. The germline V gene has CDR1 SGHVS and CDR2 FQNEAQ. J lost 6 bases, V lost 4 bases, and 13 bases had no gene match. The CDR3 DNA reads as TGTGCCAGCAGCTCGCCCGGGGGCGGGGGGGCCTTCGAGCAGTACTTC. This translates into CASSSPGGGGAFEQYF.

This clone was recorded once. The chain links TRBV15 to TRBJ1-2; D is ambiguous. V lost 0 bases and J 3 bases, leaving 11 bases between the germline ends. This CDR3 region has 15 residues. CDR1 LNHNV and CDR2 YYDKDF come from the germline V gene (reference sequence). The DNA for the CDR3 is TGTGCCACCAGCAGAGATGGAGGACTTGACTATGGCTACACCTTC. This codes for CATSRDGGLDYGYTF.

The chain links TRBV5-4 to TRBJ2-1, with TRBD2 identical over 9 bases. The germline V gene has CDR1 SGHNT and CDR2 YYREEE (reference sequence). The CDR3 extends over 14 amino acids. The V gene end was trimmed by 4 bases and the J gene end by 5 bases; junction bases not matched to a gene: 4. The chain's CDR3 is CASSEPSGDNEQFF. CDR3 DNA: TGTGCCAGCAGCGAGCCTAGCGGGGACAATGAGCAGTTCTTC.

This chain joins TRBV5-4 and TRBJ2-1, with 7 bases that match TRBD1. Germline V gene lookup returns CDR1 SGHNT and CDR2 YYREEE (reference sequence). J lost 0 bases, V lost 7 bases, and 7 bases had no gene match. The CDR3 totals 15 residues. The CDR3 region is CASHRDSRSYNEQFF. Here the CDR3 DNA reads TGTGCCAGCCACCGGGACAGCCGCTCCTACAATGAGCAGTTCTTC.

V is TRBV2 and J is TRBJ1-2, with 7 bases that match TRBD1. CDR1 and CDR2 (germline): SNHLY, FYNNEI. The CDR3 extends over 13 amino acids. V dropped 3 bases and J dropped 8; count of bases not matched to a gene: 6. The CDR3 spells CASSDGPGGGYTF. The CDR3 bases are TGTGCCAGCAGTGATGGGCCAGGGGGAGGCTACACCTTC.

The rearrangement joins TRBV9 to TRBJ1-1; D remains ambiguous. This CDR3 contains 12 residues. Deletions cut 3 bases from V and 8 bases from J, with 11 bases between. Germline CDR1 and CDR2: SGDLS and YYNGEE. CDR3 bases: TGTGCCAGCAGCGGAGTGTCCGGGGAAGCTTTCTTT. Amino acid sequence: CASSGVSGEAFF. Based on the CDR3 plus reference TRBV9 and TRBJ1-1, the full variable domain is DSGVTQTPKHLITATGQRVTLRCSPRSGDLSVYWYQQSLDQGLQFLIQYYNGEERAKGNILERFSAQQFPDLHSELNLSSLELGDSALYFCASSGVSGEAFFGQGTRLTVV.

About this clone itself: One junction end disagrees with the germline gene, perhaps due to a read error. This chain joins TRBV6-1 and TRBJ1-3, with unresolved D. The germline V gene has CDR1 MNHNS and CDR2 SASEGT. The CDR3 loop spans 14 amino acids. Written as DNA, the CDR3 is TGTGCCAGCAGCGAAGGACTTTCTGGAAACACCATATATTTT. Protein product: CASSEGLSGNTIYF.

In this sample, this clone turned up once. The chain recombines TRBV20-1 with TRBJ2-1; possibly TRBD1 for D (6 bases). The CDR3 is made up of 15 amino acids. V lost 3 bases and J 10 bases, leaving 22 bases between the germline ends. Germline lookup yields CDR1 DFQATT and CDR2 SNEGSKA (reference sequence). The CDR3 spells CSASVTGHGVFEQFF. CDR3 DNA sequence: TGCAGTGCTAGTGTAACGGGACATGGAGTTTTCGAGCAGTTCTTC.

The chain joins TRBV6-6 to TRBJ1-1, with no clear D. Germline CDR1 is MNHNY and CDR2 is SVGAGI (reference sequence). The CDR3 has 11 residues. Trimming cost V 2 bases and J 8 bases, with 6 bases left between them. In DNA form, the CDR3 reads TGTGCCAGCAGTTACGGCGGGGAAGCTTTCTTT. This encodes CASSYGGEAFF.

The CDR3 loop is CASSLGGGGESSYEQYF. The CDR3 DNA reads TGTGCCAGCAGCTTAGGGGGCGGCGGGGAAAGCTCCTACGAGCAGTACTTC. The V call is TRBV7-9, the J call TRBJ2-7, with D possibly matching TRBD2 (6 bases). CDR3 size: 17 residues. The V end was cut by 1 base, the J end by 0 bases, with 16 bases between. Germline loops: CDR1 SEHNR, CDR2 FQNEAQ (reference sequence).

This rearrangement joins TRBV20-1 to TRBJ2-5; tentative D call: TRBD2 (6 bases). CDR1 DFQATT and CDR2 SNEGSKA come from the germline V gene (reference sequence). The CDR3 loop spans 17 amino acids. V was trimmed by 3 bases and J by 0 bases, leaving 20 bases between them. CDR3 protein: CSASERVRFRYQETQYF. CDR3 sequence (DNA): TGCAGTGCTAGTGAGCGGGTCAGGTTTAGGTACCAAGAGACCCAGTACTTC.

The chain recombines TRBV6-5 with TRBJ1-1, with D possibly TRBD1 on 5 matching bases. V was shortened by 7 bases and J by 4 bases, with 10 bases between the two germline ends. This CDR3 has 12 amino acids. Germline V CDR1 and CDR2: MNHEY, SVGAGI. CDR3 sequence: CASTTGGTEAFF. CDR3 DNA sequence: TGTGCCAGCACCACGGGGGGCACTGAAGCTTTCTTT.

The CDR3 sequence is CASSALDRYQETQYF. For the CDR3, the DNA is TGTGCCAGCAGCGCCTTGGACAGATACCAAGAGACCCAGTACTTC. This chain connects TRBV11-1 to TRBJ2-5; tentative D call: TRBD1 (6 bases). V was cut by 5 bases and J by 0 bases, with 13 bases left in between. Germline CDR1 is SGHAT and CDR2 is FQDESV (reference sequence). This CDR3 spans 15 amino acids.

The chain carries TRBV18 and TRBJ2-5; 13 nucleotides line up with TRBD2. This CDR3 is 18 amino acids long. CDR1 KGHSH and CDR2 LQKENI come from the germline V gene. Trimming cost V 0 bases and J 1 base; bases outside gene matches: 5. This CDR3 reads CASSPPGLAGRLQETQYF. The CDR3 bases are TGTGCCAGCTCACCACCGGGACTAGCGGGACGACTCCAAGAGACCCAGTACTTC.

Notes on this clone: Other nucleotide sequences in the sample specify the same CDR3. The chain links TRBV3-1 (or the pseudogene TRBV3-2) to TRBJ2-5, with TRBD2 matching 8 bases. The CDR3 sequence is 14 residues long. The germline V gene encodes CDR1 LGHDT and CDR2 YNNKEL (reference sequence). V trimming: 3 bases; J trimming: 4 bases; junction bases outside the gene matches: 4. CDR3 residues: CASSQNAGGETQYF. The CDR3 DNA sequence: TGTGCCAGCAGCCAGAACGCGGGGGGAGAGACCCAGTACTTC.

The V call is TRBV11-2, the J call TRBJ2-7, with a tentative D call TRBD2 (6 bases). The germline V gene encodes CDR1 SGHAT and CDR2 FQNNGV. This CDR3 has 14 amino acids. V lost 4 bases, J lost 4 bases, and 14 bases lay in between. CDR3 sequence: CASSWGDRRYEQYF. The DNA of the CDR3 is TGTGCCAGCAGCTGGGGGGATCGTCGGTACGAGCAGTACTTC.

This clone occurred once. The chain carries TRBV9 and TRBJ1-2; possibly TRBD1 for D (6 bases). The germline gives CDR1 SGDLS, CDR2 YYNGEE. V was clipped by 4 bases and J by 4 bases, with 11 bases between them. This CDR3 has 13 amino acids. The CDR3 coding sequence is TGTGCCAGCAGCCCCCTGACAGGCTATGGCTACACCTTC. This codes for CASSPLTGYGYTF.

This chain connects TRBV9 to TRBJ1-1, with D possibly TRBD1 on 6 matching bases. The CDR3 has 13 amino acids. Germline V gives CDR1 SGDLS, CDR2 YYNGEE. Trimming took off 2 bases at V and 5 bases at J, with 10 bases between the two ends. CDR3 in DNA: TGTGCCAGCAGCGTGAGAGGGGGAACTGAAGCTTTCTTT. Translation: CASSVRGGTEAFF.

The CDR3 sequence is CASSEGDRGATEAFF. CDR3 nucleotides: TGTGCCAGCAGTGAAGGGGACAGGGGGGCCACTGAAGCTTTCTTT. This chain joins TRBV6-1 and TRBJ1-1; the match to TRBD1 covers 11 bases. Germline CDR1 MNHNS, CDR2 SASEGT. This CDR3 is built from 15 residues. The junction had 2 bases not matched to a gene; V was cut back by 1 base and J by 4 bases.

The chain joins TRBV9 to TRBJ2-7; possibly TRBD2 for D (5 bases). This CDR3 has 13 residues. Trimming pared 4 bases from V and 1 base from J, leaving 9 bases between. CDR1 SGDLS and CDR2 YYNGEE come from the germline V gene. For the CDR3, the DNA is TGTGCCAGCAGCCCCCGGGAATCCTACGAGCAGTACTTC. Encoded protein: CASSPRESYEQYF.

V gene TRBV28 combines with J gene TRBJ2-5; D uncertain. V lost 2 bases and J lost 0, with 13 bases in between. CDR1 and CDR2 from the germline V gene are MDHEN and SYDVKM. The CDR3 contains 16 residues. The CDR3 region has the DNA TGTGCCAGCAGTTTAAGTGACCTAGATTACCAAGAGACCCAGTACTTC. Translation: CASSLSDLDYQETQYF.